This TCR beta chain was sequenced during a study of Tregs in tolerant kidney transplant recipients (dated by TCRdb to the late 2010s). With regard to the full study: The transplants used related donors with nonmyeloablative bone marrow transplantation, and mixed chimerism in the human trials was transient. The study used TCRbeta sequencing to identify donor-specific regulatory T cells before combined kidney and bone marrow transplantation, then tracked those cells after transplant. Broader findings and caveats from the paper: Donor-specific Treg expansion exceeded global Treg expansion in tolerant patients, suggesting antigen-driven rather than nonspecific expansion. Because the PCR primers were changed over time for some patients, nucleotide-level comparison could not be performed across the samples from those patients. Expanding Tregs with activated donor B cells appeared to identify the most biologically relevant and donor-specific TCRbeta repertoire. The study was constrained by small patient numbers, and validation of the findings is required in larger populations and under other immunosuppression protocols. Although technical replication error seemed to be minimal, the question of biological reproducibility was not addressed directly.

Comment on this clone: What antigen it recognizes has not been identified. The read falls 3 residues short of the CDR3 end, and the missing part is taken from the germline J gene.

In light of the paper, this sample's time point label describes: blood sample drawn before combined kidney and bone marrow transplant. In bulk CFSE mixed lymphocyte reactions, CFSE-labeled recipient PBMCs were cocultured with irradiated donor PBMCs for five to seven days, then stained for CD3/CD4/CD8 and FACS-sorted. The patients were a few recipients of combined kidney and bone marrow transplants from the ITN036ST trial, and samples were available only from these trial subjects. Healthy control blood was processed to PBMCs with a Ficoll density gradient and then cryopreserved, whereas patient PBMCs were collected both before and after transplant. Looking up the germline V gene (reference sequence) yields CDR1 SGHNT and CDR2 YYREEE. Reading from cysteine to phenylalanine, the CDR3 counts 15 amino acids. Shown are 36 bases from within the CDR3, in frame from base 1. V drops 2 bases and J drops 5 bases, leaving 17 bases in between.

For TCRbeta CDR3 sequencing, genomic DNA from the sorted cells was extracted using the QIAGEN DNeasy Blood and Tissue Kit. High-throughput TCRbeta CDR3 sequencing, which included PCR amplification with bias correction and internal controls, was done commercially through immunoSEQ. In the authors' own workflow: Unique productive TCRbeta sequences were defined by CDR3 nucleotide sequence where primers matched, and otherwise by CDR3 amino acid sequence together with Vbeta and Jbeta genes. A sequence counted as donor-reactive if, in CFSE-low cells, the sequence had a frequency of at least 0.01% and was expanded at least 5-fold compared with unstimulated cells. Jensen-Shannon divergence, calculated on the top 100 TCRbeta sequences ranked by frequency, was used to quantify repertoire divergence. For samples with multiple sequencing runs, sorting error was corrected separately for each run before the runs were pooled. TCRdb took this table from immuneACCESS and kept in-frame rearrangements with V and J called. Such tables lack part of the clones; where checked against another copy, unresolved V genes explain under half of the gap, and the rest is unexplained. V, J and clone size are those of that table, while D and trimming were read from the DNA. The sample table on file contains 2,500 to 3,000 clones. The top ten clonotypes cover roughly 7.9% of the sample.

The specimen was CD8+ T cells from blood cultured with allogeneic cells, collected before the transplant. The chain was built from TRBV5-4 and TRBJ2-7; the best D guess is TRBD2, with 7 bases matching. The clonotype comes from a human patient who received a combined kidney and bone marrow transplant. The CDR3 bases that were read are TGTGCCAGCAGCTTTTGGGGGGGCCGTGAAAACGAG. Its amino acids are CASSFWGGRENE. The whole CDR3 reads CASSFWGGRENEQYF.